This is a list of T cell receptor beta chains from one sample in a study of blood T cell repertoires in COVID-19. Measured with immunoSEQ multiplex PCR; TCRdb has only the in-frame clones, and not every one. This sample yields approximately 200,000 clones, of which about nine tenths are seen a single time; 2.7% belongs to the top ten. The specimen was peripheral blood. These receptors were taken from a woman aged 60-70 years with acute or convalescent COVID-19. The CDR3 runs from the conserved cysteine through the conserved F or W. The D gene is left open where the match is weak. Some rows have no size entry. The others give once, few or many, or a class for an expanded clone.

>once|TRBD1|TRBJ1-2|TRBV29-1
TGCAGCGTTGAGCGACGGGACAGGGAACACTATGGCTACACCTTC
CSVERRDREHYGYTF
>NA|TRBD2|TRBJ2-3|TRBV13
TGTGCCAGCAGCCTCAGGCGGGGGGTCTCGTCAGATACGCAGTATTTT
CASSLRRGVSSDTQYF
>NA|NA|TRBJ1-1|TRBV7-9
TGTGCCAGCAGCCCTGCGGGGGGGCGGATGGCTTTCTTT
CASSPAGGRMAFF
>NA|TRBD1|TRBJ1-2|TRBV6-1
TGTGCCAGCAGTGAAAACAGGGGTAAGAACTATGGCTACACCTTC
CASSENRGKNYGYTF
>NA|NA|TRBJ1-1|TRBV18
TGTGCCAGCTCACCATTACAGGGCACTGAAGCTTTCTTT
CASSPLQGTEAFF
>NA|TRBD1|TRBJ1-1|TRBV6-2/TRBV6-3
TGTGCCAGCAGTTCGCCCGGGACAGGGGGAATCGAAGCTTTCTTT
CASSSPGTGGIEAFF
>NA|TRBD2|TRBJ2-1|TRBV2
TGTGCCAGCACTGAGCGGGAGAGGAGTGAGCAGTTCTTC
CASTERERSEQFF
>NA|TRBD2|TRBJ2-3|TRBV7-2
TGTGCCAGCAGCTTTGGAGGGAGGGATGGGGCAGATACGCAGTATTTT
CASSFGGRDGADTQYF
>NA|TRBD1|TRBJ2-4|TRBV12-3/TRBV12-4
TGTGCCAGCAGAGGACAGGGGAGGAACATTCAGTACTTC
CASRGQGRNIQYF
>NA|TRBD1|TRBJ1-4|TRBV19
TGTGCCAGTAGTGCCCGGACAGGTAGAGGTGAAAAACTGTTTTTT
CASSARTGRGEKLFF
>NA|NA|TRBJ1-5|TRBV28
TGTGCCAGCAGTTTGGAGGGTCGCGGTCAGCCCCAGCATTTT
CASSLEGRGQPQHF
>NA|NA|TRBJ2-1|TRBV15
TGTGCCACCAGCAGAGATAGGGAGACAGGTGGAGGTAATGAGCAGTTCTTC
CATSRDRETGGGNEQFF
>NA|NA|TRBJ1-2|TRBV19
TGTGCCAGTAGTATATCTAGGACAGCTAACTATGGCTACACCTTC
CASSISRTANYGYTF
>NA|TRBD1|TRBJ1-5|TRBV7-9
TGTGCCAGCAGCCCCGGGACAGGGGATAGCAATCAGCCCCAGCATTTT
CASSPGTGDSNQPQHF
>NA|NA|TRBJ2-7|TRBV6-2/TRBV6-3
TGTGCCAGCAGTTACCGTCCTTCCTACGAGCAGTACTTC
CASSYRPSYEQYF
>NA|TRBD1|TRBJ2-3|TRBV4-3
TGCGCCAGCAGCCAAGCCGACAGGGGCGGAGATACGCAGTATTTT
CASSQADRGGDTQYF
>NA|NA|TRBJ1-2|TRBV10-3
TGTGCCATCAGTGATCTGGGCTACACCTTC
CAISDLGYTF
>NA|NA|TRBJ1-2|TRBV18
TGTGCCAGCTCACCAGACCAGGCCTATGGCTACACCTTC
CASSPDQAYGYTF
>NA|TRBD1|TRBJ1-1|TRBV29-1
TGCAGCGTTGAAGAAACCAGGGGGCTTGAAGCTTTCTTT
CSVEETRGLEAFF
>NA|NA|TRBJ2-1|TRBV19
TGTGCCAGTAGCATCGAGAGCGGGACAACCAAAAATGAGCAGTTCTTC
CASSIESGTTKNEQFF
>NA|NA|TRBJ2-6|TRBV11-2
TGTGCCAGCAGCTTGATGGTGGGGGGCTCTGGGGCCAACGTCCTGACTTTC
CASSLMVGGSGANVLTF
>NA|NA|TRBJ2-3|TRBV6-5
TGTGCCAGCATACCTGGAGGGGCCACAGATACGCAGTATTTT
CASIPGGATDTQYF
>NA|TRBD1|TRBJ2-4|TRBV3-1/TRBV3-2
TGTGCCAGCAGCCAAAACCAAGGGGGCGGTAGAGGGAGCATTCAGTACTTC
CASSQNQGGGRGSIQYF
>NA|TRBD2|TRBJ2-7|TRBV4-1
TGCGCCAGCAGCCAGGATAAGCGGGAGAGTTCCTACGAGCAGTACTTC
CASSQDKRESSYEQYF
>NA|TRBD1|TRBJ1-1|TRBV7-2
TGTGCCAGCAGCTTTGGGACAGGGCAGGGCACTGAAGCTTTCTTT
CASSFGTGQGTEAFF
>NA|NA|TRBJ2-7|TRBV7-8
TGTGCCAGCAGCCCTAGAGGTGGCAGCCAGACCTCCTACGAGCAGTACTTC
CASSPRGGSQTSYEQYF
>few|NA|TRBJ1-1|TRBV11-3
TGTGCCAGCAGCTTAGATGGCAGCACTGAAGCTTTCTTT
CASSLDGSTEAFF
>NA|TRBD2|TRBJ2-2|TRBV19
TGTGCCAGTAGTAGGGGACTAGCGGGAGTGAACACCGGGGAGCTGTTTTTT
CASSRGLAGVNTGELFF
>NA|NA|TRBJ1-5|TRBV19
TGTGCCAGTAAGAGGGGGGGTTTTCAGACGCCCCAGCATTTT
CASKRGGFQTPQHF
>few|NA|TRBJ2-1|TRBV7-2
TGTGCCAGCAGCCTCTCTCGACTAGTACAGTTCTTC
CASSLSRLVQFF
>NA|TRBD1|TRBJ1-5|TRBV2
TGTGCCAGCTCCCCACTCTCCTCAGGACAGGGGTCGATCAGCAATCAGCCCCAGCATTTT
CASSPLSSGQGSISNQPQHF
>NA|TRBD2|TRBJ2-1|TRBV4-1
TGCGCCAGCAGCCTGACTAGCTCGCCTACCTACAATGAGCAGTTCTTC
CASSLTSSPTYNEQFF
>few|NA|TRBJ1-4|TRBV6-5
TGTGCCAGCAGTTACTCGGGGGGGGGAAAACTGTTTTTT
CASSYSGGGKLFF
>NA|NA|TRBJ2-2|TRBV11-3
TGTGCCAGCAGCGCACAGACCGGGACTTCCACCGGGGAGCTGTTTTTT
CASSAQTGTSTGELFF
>NA|NA|TRBJ2-4|TRBV2
TGTGCCAGCACCAGCCGGGGTCTAGCCAAAAACATTCAGTACTTC
CASTSRGLAKNIQYF
>NA|NA|TRBJ1-4|TRBV30
TGTGCCTGGAGTGTACGGGCGGGAAAACTGTTTTTT
CAWSVRAGKLFF